This T cell receptor (beta chain) derives from a study of blood T cell repertoires in COVID-19. Study-level information: Acute and convalescent COVID-19 samples came from the United States, Italy and Spain.

Some clones are missing from TCRdb's copy, which holds only in-frame ones; the method was immunoSEQ multiplex PCR. This repertoire shows about 240,000 clones, around 80% found once; its top ten account for 3.4%. With 0 bases removed from V and 0 bases from J, the gap between germline ends came to 10 bases. The germline CDR1 and CDR2 sequences are SGHNT and YYREEE (reference sequence). CDR3 length equals 16 residues. In this sample, this clone turned up once. Sequenced input: peripheral blood. V gene TRBV5-4 combines with J gene TRBJ2-1; weak D call: TRBD2 (6 bases). The receptor was derived from a woman aged 18-29 years with acute or convalescent COVID-19. CDR3 nucleotides: TGTGCCAGCAGCTTGGGGAGGGATAGCTCCTACAATGAGCAGTTCTTC. This gives the protein CASSLGRDSSYNEQFF.